Listed here are 2 T cell receptor beta chains from one sample, sequenced in a study of Ad26.COV2.S vaccination and SARS-CoV-2 variants. Treatment noted: some 20 received Ad26.COV2.S at low or high dose, single or two shots; roughly five received placebo; per-sample allocation not given. Day 63 after the first injection of vaccine or placebo was the sampling time. Sequencing was performed with immunoSEQ multiplex PCR; in TCRdb, only in-frame clones are kept and a portion is missing. The sample contains about 450,000 clones, nearly 90% of which appear only once. The sequences come from peripheral blood, collected in a trial of Ad26.COV2.S vaccine versus placebo. The receptors were sampled from a person aged 18-65 years who received the Ad26.COV2.S COVID-19 vaccine or a placebo.

This clone was picked up one time. V gene TRBV6-5 combines with J gene TRBJ1-6, with 7 bases identical to TRBD1. Unmatched junction bases numbered 14, after V lost 4 bases and J lost 11 bases. There are 16 residues in the CDR3. Germline CDR1 is MNHEY and CDR2 is SVGAGI. The chain's CDR3 is CASSSDRGPGGTPLHF. DNA for the CDR3: TGTGCCAGCAGTTCCGACAGAGGGCCAGGGGGGACACCCCTCCACTTT.

The CDR3 loop reads CASSSLQGNPEAFF. The CDR3, as DNA: TGTGCCAGCAGCTCGCTTCAGGGTAACCCTGAAGCTTTCTTT. The chain employs TRBV6-5 and TRBJ1-1, with TRBD1 as a possible D gene (5 bases). This CDR3 is built from 14 residues. The germline gives CDR1 MNHEY, CDR2 SVGAGI. V dropped 6 bases and J dropped 6 bases, with 17 bases sitting between them.